The entry below gives a single TCR beta chain sequence along with its context. The length of the CDR3 is 15 residues. V was pared by 4 bases and J by 5 bases, with 14 bases between. Per the germline V gene, CDR1 is MGHRA and CDR2 is YSYEKL. These data originate in a study of T cell responses to AZD1222 COVID-19 vaccine. This table comes from immunoSEQ multiplex PCR, and its TCRdb copy is limited to in-frame clones, with some not included. The table records under 200,000 clones, 92% of them present only once. The sequencing used peripheral blood, collected on day 0 of MenACWY control vaccination. This TCR was recovered from an adult in good health. The genes are TRBV4-1 and TRBJ2-2, with D possibly TRBD1 on 6 matching bases. The CDR3: CASSLWPGATGELFF. In nucleotides, the CDR3 is TGCGCCAGCAGCCTCTGGCCAGGGGCTACCGGGGAGCTGTTTTTT.